The clone carrying this TCR beta chain showed up many times. Its target is unknown. Primed by a sample-barcoded 5' primer and a J-beta primer mix, a second PCR proceeded for about 6 to 12 cycles. TCRdb reprocessed the 5' RACE reads with MiXCR, giving one entry per CDR3 protein. The data contain around 870,000 distinct CDR3 sequences, under 35% of them singletons. The CDR3 contains 14 residues. Germline CDR1 reads MNHNY; CDR2 reads SVGAGI (reference sequence). V shed 5 bases and J shed 2 bases, with 12 bases lying between them. These data come from a study of blood T cells in healthy people across ages. Study-level points and caveats: The lack of PBMC sorting stopped any conclusive naive versus antigen-experienced comparison.

No fewer than 6 million PBMCs went into each sample. This clonotype was sampled from a woman older than 75 in good health. Material for sequencing was blood. The genes are TRBV6-6 and TRBJ1-2; D remains unclear. The CDR3: CASSNGGSNYGYTF. CDR3 sequence (DNA): TGTGCCAGCAGTAATGGAGGCTCGAACTATGGCTACACCTTC.